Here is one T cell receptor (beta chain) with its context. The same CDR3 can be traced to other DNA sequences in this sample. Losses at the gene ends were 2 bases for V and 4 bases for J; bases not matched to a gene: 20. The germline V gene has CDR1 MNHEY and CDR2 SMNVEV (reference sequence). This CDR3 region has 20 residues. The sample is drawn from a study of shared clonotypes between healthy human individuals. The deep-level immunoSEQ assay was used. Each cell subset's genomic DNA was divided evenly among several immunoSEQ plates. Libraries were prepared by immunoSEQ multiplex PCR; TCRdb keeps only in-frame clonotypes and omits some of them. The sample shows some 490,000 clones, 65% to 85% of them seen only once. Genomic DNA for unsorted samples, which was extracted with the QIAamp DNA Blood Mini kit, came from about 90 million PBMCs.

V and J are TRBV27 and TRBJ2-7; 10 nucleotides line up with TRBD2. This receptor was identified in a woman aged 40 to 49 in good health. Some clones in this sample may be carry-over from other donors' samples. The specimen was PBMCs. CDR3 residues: CASSLEPGLPGTSDTYEQYF. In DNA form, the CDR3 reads TGTGCCAGCAGTTTAGAACCCGGCCTTCCGGGGACTAGCGATACATACGAGCAGTACTTC.